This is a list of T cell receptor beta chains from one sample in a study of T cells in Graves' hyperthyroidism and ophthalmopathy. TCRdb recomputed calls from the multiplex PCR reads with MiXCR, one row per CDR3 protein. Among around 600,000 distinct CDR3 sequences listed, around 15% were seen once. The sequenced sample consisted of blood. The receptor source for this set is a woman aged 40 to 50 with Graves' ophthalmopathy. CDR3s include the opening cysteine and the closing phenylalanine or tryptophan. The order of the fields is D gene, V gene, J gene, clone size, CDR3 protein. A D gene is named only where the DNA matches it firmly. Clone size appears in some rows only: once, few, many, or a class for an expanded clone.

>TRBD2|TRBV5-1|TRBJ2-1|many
CASSALGSGSYDEQFF
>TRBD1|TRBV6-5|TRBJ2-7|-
CASSYSTGSGYYEQYF
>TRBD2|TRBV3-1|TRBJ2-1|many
CASSQVRTSGPQFF
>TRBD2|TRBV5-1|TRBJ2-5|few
CASRLAGGTFQETQYF
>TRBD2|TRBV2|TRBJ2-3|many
CASSRIGGGSTDTQYF
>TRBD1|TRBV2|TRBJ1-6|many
CASETGAGSPLHF
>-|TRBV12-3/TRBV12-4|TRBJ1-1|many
CASSLIPNTEAFF
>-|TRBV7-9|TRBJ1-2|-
CASSLAGEDGYTF
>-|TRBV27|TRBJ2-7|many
CASSPLQGGTYEQYF
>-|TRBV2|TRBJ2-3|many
CASIRGLYGPEDTQYF
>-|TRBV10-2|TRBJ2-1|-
CASSELGAIYNEQFF
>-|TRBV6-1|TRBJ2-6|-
CASSLRPTSSGANVLTF
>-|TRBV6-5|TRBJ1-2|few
CASSYNRGAAYGYTF
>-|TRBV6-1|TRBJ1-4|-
CASSPSGGGLHEKLFF
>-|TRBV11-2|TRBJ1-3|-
CASSEGSLYSGSTIYF
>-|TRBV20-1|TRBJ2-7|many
CSASESSYEQYF
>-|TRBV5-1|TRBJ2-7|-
CASSFRATPTGYYEQYF
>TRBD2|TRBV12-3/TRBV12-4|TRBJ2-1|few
CASSLGSGGAGNEQFF